The clone carrying this T cell receptor beta chain was seen at least ten times. No antigen is known for it. This specimen comes from a study of T cells in Graves' hyperthyroidism and ophthalmopathy. Study-level results: Most expanded thyroid clonotypes above 0.001 also appeared in blood.

The TCR beta CDR3 regions underwent amplification using RNA transcripts as the source. The study used the HTBI primer set for a first-round RT-PCR of the TCR CDR3. TCRdb re-analysed the multiplex PCR reads in MiXCR, keeping a single row per CDR3 protein. This table has about 340,000 distinct CDR3 sequences, roughly a fifth appearing once. CDR3 size: 16 residues. V lost 7 bases, J lost 8 bases, and 17 bases stayed unmatched. Germline values: CDR1 MNHNS, CDR2 SASEGT. The receptor was derived from a woman aged 50 to 60 with Graves' hyperthyroidism. This chain uses TRBV6-1 with TRBJ2-7; 10 bases are a match to TRBD2. The sample was blood. CDR3: CASTGTSAFTPTQQYF. Written as DNA, the CDR3 is TGTGCCAGCACCGGGACTAGCGCATTCACCCCTACGCAGCAGTACTTC.